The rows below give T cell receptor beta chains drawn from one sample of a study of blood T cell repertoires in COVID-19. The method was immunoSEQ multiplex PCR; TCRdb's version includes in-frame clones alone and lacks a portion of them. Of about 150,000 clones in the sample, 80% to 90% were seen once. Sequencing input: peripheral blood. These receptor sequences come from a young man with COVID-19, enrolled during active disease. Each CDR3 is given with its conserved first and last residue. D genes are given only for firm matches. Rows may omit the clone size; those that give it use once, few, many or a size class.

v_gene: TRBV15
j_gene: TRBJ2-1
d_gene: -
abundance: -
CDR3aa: CATSRLNNEQFF

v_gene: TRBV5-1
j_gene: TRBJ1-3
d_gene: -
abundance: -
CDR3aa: CASSLSGFSGNTIYF

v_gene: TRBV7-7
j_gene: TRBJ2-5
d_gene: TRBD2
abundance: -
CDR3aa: CASSLGAGETQETQYF

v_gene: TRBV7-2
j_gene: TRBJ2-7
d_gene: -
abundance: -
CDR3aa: CASSLGTGTMYEQYF

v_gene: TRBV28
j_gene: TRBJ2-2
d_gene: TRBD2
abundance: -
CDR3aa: CASSSPGGETGELFF

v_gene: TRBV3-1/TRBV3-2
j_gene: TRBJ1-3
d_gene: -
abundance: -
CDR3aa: CASSQLGGGEYSGNTIYF

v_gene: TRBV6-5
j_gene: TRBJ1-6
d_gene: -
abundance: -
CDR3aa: CASRLTVDNSPLHF

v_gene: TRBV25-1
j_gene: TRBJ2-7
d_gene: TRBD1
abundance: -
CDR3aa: CASSGGLGTGEYF

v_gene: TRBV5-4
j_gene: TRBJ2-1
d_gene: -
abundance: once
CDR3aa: CASSLGLLAEQFF

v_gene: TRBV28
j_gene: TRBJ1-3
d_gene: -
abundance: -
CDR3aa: CASSWGHSGNTIYF

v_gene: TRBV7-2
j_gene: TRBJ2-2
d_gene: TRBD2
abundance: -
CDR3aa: CASSLVAGGTGELFF

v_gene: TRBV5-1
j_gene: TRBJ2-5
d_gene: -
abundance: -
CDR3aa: CASSLAGTQETQYF